This T cell receptor (beta chain) came from a study of CD8 T cells in ankylosing spondylitis. Overall study results and limits: Reports say disease-linked clones showed up significantly more in matched ankylosing spondylitis synovial fluid. Clones that were linked to disease were CD8+ and were relatively rare in peripheral blood. Apparently characteristic of ankylosing spondylitis blood was a TCR beta motif (about 8 highly homologous variants).

5'-RACE, quantitative and with molecular barcodes, yielded the TCR beta libraries. From the 5' RACE reads, TCRdb called clonotypes with MiXCR, one entry per CDR3 protein. The profile shows some 95,000 distinct CDR3 sequences, 8.8% of them singletons. This clonotype has just a few counts. Its matching antigen is unknown. CDR3 length equals 14 residues. The V and J ends lost 5 bases and 2 bases respectively, with 12 bases between them. CDR1 is LGHDT and CDR2 is YNNKEL in the germline V gene (reference sequence). Sequencing was carried out using blood, either unsorted or a sorted T cell fraction (not recorded which). The chain joins TRBV3-1 to TRBJ1-1, with D unresolved. The clonotype comes from a male donor with ankylosing spondylitis or in good health (not recorded which). CDR3 loop: CASSGRQRNTEAFF. The CDR3 region has the DNA TGTGCCAGCAGCGGACGACAACGAAACACTGAAGCTTTCTTT.